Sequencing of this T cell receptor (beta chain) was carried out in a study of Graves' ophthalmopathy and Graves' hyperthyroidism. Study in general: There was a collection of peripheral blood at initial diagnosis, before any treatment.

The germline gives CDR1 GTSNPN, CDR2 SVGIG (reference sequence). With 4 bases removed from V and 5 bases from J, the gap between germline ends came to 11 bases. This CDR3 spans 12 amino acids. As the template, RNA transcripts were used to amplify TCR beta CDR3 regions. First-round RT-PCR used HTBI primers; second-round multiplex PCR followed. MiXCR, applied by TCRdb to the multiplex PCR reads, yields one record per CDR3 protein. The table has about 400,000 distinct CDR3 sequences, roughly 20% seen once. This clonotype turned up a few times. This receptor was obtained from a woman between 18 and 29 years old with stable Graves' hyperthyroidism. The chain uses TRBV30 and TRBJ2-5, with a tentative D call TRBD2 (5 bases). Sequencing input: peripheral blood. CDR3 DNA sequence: TGTGCCTGGAAAGAGGGTGGGGAGACCCAGTACTTC. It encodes CAWKEGGETQYF.